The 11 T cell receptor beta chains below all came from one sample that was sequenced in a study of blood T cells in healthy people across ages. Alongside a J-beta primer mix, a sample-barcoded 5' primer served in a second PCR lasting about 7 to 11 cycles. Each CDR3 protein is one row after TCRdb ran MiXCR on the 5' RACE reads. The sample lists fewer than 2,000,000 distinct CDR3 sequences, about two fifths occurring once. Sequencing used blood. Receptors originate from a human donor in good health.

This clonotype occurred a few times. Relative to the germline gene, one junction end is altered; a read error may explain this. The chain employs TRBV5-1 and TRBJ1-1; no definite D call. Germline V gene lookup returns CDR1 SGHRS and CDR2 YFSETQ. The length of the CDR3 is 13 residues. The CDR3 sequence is CASSNRGGTEVFF. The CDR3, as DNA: TGCGCCAGCAGCAACCGTGGAGGCACTGAAGTTTTCTTT.

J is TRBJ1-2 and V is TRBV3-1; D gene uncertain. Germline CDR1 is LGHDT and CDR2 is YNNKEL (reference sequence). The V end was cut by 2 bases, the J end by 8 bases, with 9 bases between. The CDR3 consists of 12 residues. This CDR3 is CASSQLLGGYTF. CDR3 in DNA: TGTGCCAGCAGCCAATTACTTGGGGGCTACACCTTC.

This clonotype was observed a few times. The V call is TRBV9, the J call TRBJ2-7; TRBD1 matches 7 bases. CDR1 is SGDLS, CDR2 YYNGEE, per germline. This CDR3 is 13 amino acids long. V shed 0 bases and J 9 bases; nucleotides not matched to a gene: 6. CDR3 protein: CASSVGNRGPQYF. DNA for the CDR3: TGTGCCAGCAGCGTAGGAAACAGGGGTCCGCAGTACTTC. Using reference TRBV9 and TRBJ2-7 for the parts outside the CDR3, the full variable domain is DSGVTQTPKHLITATGQRVTLRCSPRSGDLSVYWYQQSLDQGLQFLIQYYNGEERAKGNILERFSAQQFPDLHSELNLSSLELGDSALYFCASSVGNRGPQYFGPGTRLTVT.

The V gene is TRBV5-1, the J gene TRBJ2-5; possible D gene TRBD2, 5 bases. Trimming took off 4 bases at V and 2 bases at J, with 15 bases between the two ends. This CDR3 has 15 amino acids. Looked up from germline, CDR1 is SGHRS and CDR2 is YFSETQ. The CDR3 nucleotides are TGCGCCAGCAGCGTAGGATGGACGGGGCAAGAGACCCAGTACTTC. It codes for CASSVGWTGQETQYF.

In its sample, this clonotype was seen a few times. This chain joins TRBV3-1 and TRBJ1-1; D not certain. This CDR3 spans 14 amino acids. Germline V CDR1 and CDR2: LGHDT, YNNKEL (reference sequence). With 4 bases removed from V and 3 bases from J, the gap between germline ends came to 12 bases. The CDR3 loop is CASSPRTVDTEAFF. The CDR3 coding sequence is TGTGCCAGCAGCCCCCGGACCGTTGACACTGAAGCTTTCTTT.

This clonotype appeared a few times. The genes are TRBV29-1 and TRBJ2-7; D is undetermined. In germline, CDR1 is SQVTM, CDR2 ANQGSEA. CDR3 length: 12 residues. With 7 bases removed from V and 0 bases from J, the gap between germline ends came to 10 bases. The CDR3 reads CSGRTHSYEQYF. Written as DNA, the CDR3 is TGCAGCGGTAGGACCCACTCCTACGAGCAGTACTTC.

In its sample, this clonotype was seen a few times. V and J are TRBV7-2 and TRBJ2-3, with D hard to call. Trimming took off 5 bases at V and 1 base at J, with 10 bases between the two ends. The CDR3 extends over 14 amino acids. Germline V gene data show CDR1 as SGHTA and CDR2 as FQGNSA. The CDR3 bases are TGTGCCAGCAGCGCCAGGACGGGCACAGATACGCAGTATTTT. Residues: CASSARTGTDTQYF.

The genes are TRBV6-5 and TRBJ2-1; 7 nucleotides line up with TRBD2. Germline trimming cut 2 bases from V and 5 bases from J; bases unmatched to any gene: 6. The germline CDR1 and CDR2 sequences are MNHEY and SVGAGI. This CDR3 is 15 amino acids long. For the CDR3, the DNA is TGTGCCAGCAGTTACGGGGCTAGCGGCGACAATGAGCAGTTCTTC. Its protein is CASSYGASGDNEQFF.

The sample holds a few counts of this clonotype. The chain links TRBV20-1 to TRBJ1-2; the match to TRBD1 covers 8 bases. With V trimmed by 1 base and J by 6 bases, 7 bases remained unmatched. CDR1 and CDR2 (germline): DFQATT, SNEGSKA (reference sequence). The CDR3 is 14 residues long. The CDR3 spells CSARGSRGQDGYTF. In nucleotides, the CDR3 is TGCAGTGCTAGAGGTTCCAGGGGGCAAGATGGCTACACCTTC.

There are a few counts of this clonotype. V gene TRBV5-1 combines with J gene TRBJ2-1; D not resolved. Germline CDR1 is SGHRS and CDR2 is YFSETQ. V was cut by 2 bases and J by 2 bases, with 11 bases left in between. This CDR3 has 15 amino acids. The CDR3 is CASSFFLTTYNEQFF. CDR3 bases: TGCGCCAGCAGCTTTTTCCTAACGACCTACAATGAGCAGTTCTTC.

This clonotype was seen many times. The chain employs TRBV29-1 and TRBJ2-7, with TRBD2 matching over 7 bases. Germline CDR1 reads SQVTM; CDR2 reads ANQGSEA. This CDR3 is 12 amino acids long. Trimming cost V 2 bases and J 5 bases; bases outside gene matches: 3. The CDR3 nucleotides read TGCAGCGTTGAACGTGCGGGGGACGAGCAGTACTTC. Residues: CSVERAGDEQYF.